This T cell receptor beta chain was observed in a study of blood T cell repertoires in COVID-19. Overall study context: The United States, Italy and Spain provided the acute and convalescent COVID-19 samples. Sample material is recorded as cDNA or gDNA derived from T cells, B-cell-depleted T cells, or PBMCs.

Authors' analysis steps: Researchers report that nucleated cell counts were estimated from reference gene primer amplification. Clones were sequenced by immunoSEQ multiplex PCR, and TCRdb holds only the in-frame ones, with some missing. That table is the source of V, J and clone size, and D and trimming were worked out from the DNA. The sample yields 250,000 to 350,000 clones, 65% to 85% seen once. The germline V gene has CDR1 LNHDA and CDR2 SQIVND (reference sequence). The CDR3 extends over 12 amino acids. The germline V and J ends were trimmed by 6 bases and 6 bases, with 6 bases remaining between them. During active infection, Seattle patients enrolled and were then monitored through disease.

Sequencing was carried out using peripheral blood. This chain joins TRBV19 and TRBJ1-6; no clear D gene. The origin of this receptor is a human donor with COVID-19, enrolled during active disease. The donor label of this sample is uncertain. CDR3 nucleotides: TGTGCCAGTAGCCTCCTTAATTCACCCCTCCACTTT. As protein: CASSLLNSPLHF. Based on the CDR3 plus reference TRBV19 and TRBJ1-6, the full variable domain is DGGITQSPKYLFRKEGQNVTLSCEQNLNHDAMYWYRQDPGQGLRLIYYSQIVNDFQKGDIAEGYSVSREKKESFPLTVTSAQKNPTAFYLCASSLLNSPLHFGNGTRLTVT.